The sequence of this T cell receptor (beta chain) was determined in a study of PD-1 blockade in classical Hodgkin lymphoma. Broader study findings: Complete responders matched newly diagnosed patients in baseline diversity. Reports indicated that newly diagnosed patients had lower baseline TCR diversity than healthy donors did.

The repertoire was sequenced with immunoSEQ multiplex PCR; TCRdb's copy has only in-frame clones and lacks some. The sample has about 72,000 clones, 93% seen once. CDR3 length: 15 amino acids. V lost 3 bases and J 7 bases, leaving 14 bases between the germline ends. Per the germline V gene, CDR1 is SGHDT and CDR2 is YYEEEE. Note on this clone: Its cognate antigen is unknown.

Every patient experienced relapse after autologous stem cell transplantation, and brentuximab vedotin exposure varied. Patients' outcomes at their best amounted to complete response, partial response or progressive disease. The sample was peripheral blood mononuclear cells (PBMCs), taken at baseline. The chain joins TRBV5-6 to TRBJ1-6; tentative D call: TRBD1 (5 bases). This TCR was recovered from a human donor with classical Hodgkin lymphoma. The chain's CDR3 is CASSYGTGSNSPLHF. The CDR3 region has the DNA TGTGCCAGCAGCTATGGGACGGGTTCCAATTCACCCCTCCACTTT. The variable domain in full, completed from reference TRBV5-6 and TRBJ1-6, reads DAGVTQSPTHLIKTRGQQVTLRCSPKSGHDTVSWYQQALGQGPQFIFQYYEEEERQRGNFPDRFSGHQFPNYSSELNVNALLLGDSALYLCASSYGTGSNSPLHFGNGTRLTVT.